These T cell receptor beta chains were read from a single sample in a study of cytomegalovirus exposure and HLA in healthy donors. Clones were read by immunoSEQ multiplex PCR, and TCRdb kept only the in-frame ones, dropping some. The table has over 200,000 clones, around nine tenths seen once. Sample: PBMCs. The source is a woman aged 18-29 years in good health and CMV-seronegative. Each CDR3 is given with its conserved first and last residue. The D gene is left open where the match is weak. Size tells how often a clone was seen (once, few, many) or the class of an expanded clone, and some rows leave it out.

V	D	J	size	CDR3	DNA
TRBV4-1	-	TRBJ2-7	-	CASSQEVSYEQYF	TGCGCCAGCAGCCAAGAGGTCAGCTACGAGCAGTACTTC
TRBV5-1	TRBD1	TRBJ2-5	-	CASSSVPGQGSETQYF	TGCGCCAGCAGCTCAGTGCCGGGACAGGGGTCAGAGACCCAGTACTTC
TRBV9	TRBD1	TRBJ2-1	-	CASSVGQGAYNEQFF	TGTGCCAGCAGCGTAGGACAGGGGGCCTACAATGAGCAGTTCTTC
TRBV27	-	TRBJ2-5	-	CASSLLLGEAQYF	TGTGCCAGCAGTTTACTTCTGGGGGAGGCCCAGTACTTC
TRBV27	TRBD1	TRBJ2-5	-	CASGESGQELKETQYF	TGTGCCAGCGGCGAATCTGGACAGGAACTCAAAGAGACCCAGTACTTC
TRBV15	-	TRBJ1-5	-	CATSREERAGRQPQHF	TGTGCCACCAGCAGAGAGGAAAGGGCAGGGCGGCAGCCCCAGCATTTT
TRBV6-1	TRBD2	TRBJ2-7	once	CATSGTSDTYEQYF	TGTGCCACCTCCGGGACTAGCGATACCTACGAGCAGTACTTC
TRBV9	-	TRBJ2-3	-	CASSVKGGTDTQYF	TGTGCCAGCAGCGTGAAAGGAGGCACAGATACGCAGTATTTT
TRBV5-4	TRBD2	TRBJ2-1	once	CASSPPAGEGEQFF	TGTGCCAGCAGTCCACCGGCGGGAGAAGGTGAGCAGTTCTTC
TRBV6-5	TRBD1	TRBJ2-7	-	CASRTGRWGEQYF	TGTGCCAGCAGGACAGGGCGGTGGGGCGAGCAGTACTTC
TRBV5-1	TRBD1	TRBJ2-7	-	CASSLVDRGPYEQYF	TGCGCCAGCAGCTTGGTCGACAGGGGGCCGTACGAGCAGTACTTC
TRBV2	-	TRBJ1-4	-	CASSYGGVEKLFF	TGTGCCAGCAGTTACGGGGGGGTCGAAAAACTGTTTTTT
TRBV27	-	TRBJ2-6	-	CASSLGDFFSGANVLTF	TGTGCCAGCAGTCTTGGGGACTTTTTCTCTGGGGCCAACGTCCTGACTTTC
TRBV13	TRBD2	TRBJ2-1	once	CASSLGPGLETGNEQFF	TGTGCCAGCAGCTTAGGGCCGGGACTAGAGACAGGCAATGAGCAGTTCTTC
TRBV6-1	TRBD1	TRBJ1-3	-	CASSVQGATGNTIYF	TGTGCCAGCAGTGTACAGGGGGCAACAGGAAACACCATATATTTT
TRBV28	TRBD1	TRBJ2-7	-	CASSSGQTYEQYF	TGTGCCAGCAGTTCGGGACAGACCTACGAGCAGTACTTC
TRBV10-3	TRBD2	TRBJ2-5	-	CATSGGQETQYF	TGTGCCACCAGCGGGGGGCAAGAGACCCAGTACTTC
TRBV23-1	-	TRBJ2-5	-	CASSHPGGHETQYF	TGCGCCAGCAGTCATCCCGGCGGCCATGAGACCCAGTACTTC
TRBV15	TRBD2	TRBJ2-7	-	CATSRGTSWYEQYF	TGTGCCACCAGCAGAGGGACTAGCTGGTACGAGCAGTACTTC
TRBV7-6	-	TRBJ2-1	-	CASSLPSSYNEQFF	TGTGCCAGCAGCTTACCTAGCTCCTACAATGAGCAGTTCTTC
TRBV7-9	-	TRBJ2-3	once	CASSFGIIAVDTQYF	TGTGCCAGCAGCTTTGGGATAATAGCGGTAGATACGCAGTATTTT
TRBV6-5	-	TRBJ1-2	-	CARYGYTF	TGTGCCCGCTATGGCTACACCTTC
TRBV27	TRBD1	TRBJ2-2	-	CASSLGQGFTGELFF	TGTGCCAGCAGTTTAGGACAGGGATTCACCGGGGAGCTGTTTTTT
TRBV18	-	TRBJ1-1	-	CASSPSQVYTEAFF	TGTGCCAGCTCACCATCACAGGTTTACACTGAAGCTTTCTTT